These 16 T cell receptor beta chains were sequenced from one sample in a study of OX40 agonist ivuxolimab in advanced cancers. Libraries were prepared by immunoSEQ multiplex PCR; TCRdb keeps only in-frame clonotypes and omits some of them. The table has approximately 84,000 clones, just over 90% seen once. This material consisted of CD4+ or CD8+ T cells sorted from blood, taken in a trial of the OX40 agonist ivuxolimab. These receptors were taken from an adult with an advanced solid tumor such as melanoma, head and neck, liver or kidney cancer.

The chain uses TRBV11-1 and TRBJ2-5, with no clear D. Trimming shortened V by 3 bases and J by 4 bases, and 18 bases separated the two germline ends. CDR1 and CDR2 from the germline V gene are SGHAT and FQDESV (reference sequence). This CDR3 is 16 amino acids long. The CDR3 DNA follows: TGTGCCAGCAGCTTGTTAGAAAGGGATTTCGGAGAGACCCAGTACTTC. Protein sequence: CASSLLERDFGETQYF.

This clone is a singleton in its sample. The chain links TRBV27 to TRBJ2-7; 13 nucleotides match TRBD2. In germline, CDR1 is MNHEY, CDR2 SMNVEV (reference sequence). Trimming cost V 10 bases and J 4 bases; bases outside gene matches: 10. The CDR3 totals 15 residues. CDR3: CATGLAGDRAYEQYF. CDR3 in DNA: TGTGCCACCGGACTAGCGGGAGATCGGGCTTACGAGCAGTACTTC.

V and J are TRBV10-1 and TRBJ1-2; no definite D call. With 3 bases removed from V and 1 base from J, the gap between germline ends came to 6 bases. Germline V gene sequence: CDR1 WNHNN, CDR2 SYGVQD (reference sequence). The CDR3 has 13 residues. In DNA, the CDR3 is TGCGCCAGCAGTGATCAGCGTAACTATGGCTACACCTTC. The encoded protein is CASSDQRNYGYTF.

This chain uses TRBV7-2 with TRBJ2-7, with TRBD1 matching 7 bases. Germline V gene lookup returns CDR1 SGHTA and CDR2 FQGNSA. The junction had 7 bases not matched to a gene; V was cut back by 3 bases and J by 11 bases. The CDR3 contains 12 residues. CDR3 amino acids: CASSFPYDREYF. CDR3 in DNA: TGTGCCAGCAGCTTTCCTTACGACAGGGAGTACTTC.

The chain links TRBV4-2 to TRBJ2-2; D remains ambiguous. The V gene lost 3 bases and the J gene lost 5 bases, with 16 bases spanning the gap. The CDR3 length is 16 residues. Germline lookup yields CDR1 LGHNA and CDR2 YNFKEQ. CDR3 protein: CASSQPDPLGTGELFF. The CDR3 DNA follows: TGTGCCAGCAGCCAGCCGGATCCTCTGGGGACCGGGGAGCTGTTTTTT.

This chain joins TRBV7-9 and TRBJ1-1; D may be TRBD1 (6 bases). Per germline, CDR1 SEHNR and CDR2 FQNEAQ (reference sequence). This CDR3 has 13 residues. V was trimmed by 2 bases and J by 6 bases, leaving 10 bases between them. The CDR3 region is CASSLKGGPEAFF. The CDR3 region has the DNA TGTGCCAGCAGCTTAAAGGGGGGGCCTGAAGCTTTCTTT.

The rearrangement joins TRBV6-5 to TRBJ1-4; 8 bases line up with TRBD1. Germline CDR1 and CDR2: MNHEY and SVGAGI. This CDR3 contains 15 residues. J was trimmed by 5 bases and V by 5 bases; bases with no gene match: 7. In DNA form, the CDR3 reads TGTGCCAGCAGTCCTCTTCAGGGGGCCAATGAAAAACTGTTTTTT. It translates to CASSPLQGANEKLFF.

The chain couples TRBV5-1 to TRBJ2-5, with D perhaps TRBD2 (5 bases). The last part of the DNA fits TRBJ2-7 better; the J call may be wrong. The length of the CDR3 is 15 residues. Germline-derived CDR1 and CDR2 are SGHRS and YFSETQ. In DNA form, the CDR3 reads TGCGCCAGCAGCCTAGTCACGGGATCGACCTACGAGCAGTACTTC. Residues: CASSLVTGSTYEQYF.

CDR3 loop: CASSRPGQGSYNEQFF. The CDR3, as DNA: TGTGCCAGCAGTCGACCGGGACAGGGCTCCTACAATGAGCAGTTCTTC. The rearrangement uses TRBV6-6 and TRBJ2-1; 9 bases fit TRBD1. V gave up 5 bases and J gave up 0 bases; unmatched junction bases: 5. There are 16 residues in the CDR3. Looked up from germline, CDR1 is MNHNY and CDR2 is SVGAGI (reference sequence).

This clone has just one count. The chain carries TRBV5-1 and TRBJ1-2; D is possibly TRBD1 (5 bases). The V end lost 4 bases, the J end lost 5 bases, and 18 bases lay between the germline ends. Germline V gene data show CDR1 as SGHRS and CDR2 as YFSETQ. CDR3 length equals 15 residues. The chain's CDR3 is CASSLLGGMGYGYTF. The CDR3 DNA reads TGCGCCAGCAGCCTACTCGGGGGAATGGGATATGGCTACACCTTC.

The J gene is TRBJ2-3, the V gene TRBV11-2; a weak D match, TRBD1 (5 bases). The CDR3 consists of 12 residues. CDR1 is SGHAT and CDR2 is FQNNGV in the germline V gene. Trimming pared 6 bases from V and 7 bases from J, leaving 11 bases between. CDR3 region: CASRIGAYTQYF. The DNA of the CDR3 is TGTGCCAGCAGGATAGGGGCCTATACGCAGTATTTT.

The chain combines TRBV13 with TRBJ2-1; D possibly uses TRBD1 or TRBD2 (5 bases each). Germline lookup yields CDR1 PRHDT and CDR2 FYEKMQ (reference sequence). Trimming removed 5 bases at V and 4 bases at J, with 15 bases between. The CDR3 covers 15 residues. The DNA of the CDR3 is TGTGCCAGCAGCCAGGGTTTGAGCGGTTACAATGAGCAGTTCTTC. Translation: CASSQGLSGYNEQFF.

The rearrangement joins TRBV11-3 to TRBJ2-5, with 7 bases matching TRBD1. Germline values: CDR1 SGHNT, CDR2 YENEEA. The V and J ends lost 2 bases and 4 bases, in that order; junction bases with no gene match: 7. There are 15 residues in the CDR3. The chain's CDR3 is CASSLSGQLTETQYF. As DNA, the CDR3 is TGTGCCAGCAGCTTATCGGGACAGTTAACAGAGACCCAGTACTTC. Drawing the rest from reference TRBV11-3 and TRBJ2-5, the complete variable domain is EAGVVQSPRYKIIEKKQPVAFWCNPISGHNTLYWYLQNLGQGPELLIRYENEEAVDDSQLPKDRFSAERLKGVDSTLKIQPAELGDSAVYLCASSLSGQLTETQYFGPGTRLLVL.

This clone has a handful of counts. The chain couples TRBV7-9 to TRBJ1-2, with D tentatively TRBD1 (6 bases). Germline V CDR1 and CDR2: SEHNR, FQNEAQ (reference sequence). The length of the CDR3 is 15 residues. Between the trimmed V and J ends, which lost 5 bases and 0 bases, there was a span of 13 bases. CDR3: CASSRRGGSNYGYTF. CDR3 sequence (DNA): TGTGCCAGCAGCCGGCGTGGGGGCTCTAACTATGGCTACACCTTC.

This sequence joins TRBV7-2 and TRBJ2-7; D remains ambiguous. Germline loops: CDR1 SGHTA, CDR2 FQGNSA. V was shortened by 0 bases and J by 3 bases, with 15 bases between the two germline ends. CDR3 size: 16 residues. The chain's CDR3 is CASSLAGATGFYEQYF. CDR3 sequence (DNA): TGTGCCAGCAGCTTAGCGGGCGCGACGGGTTTCTACGAGCAGTACTTC.

This clone was picked up one time. V and J are TRBV2 and TRBJ2-1; no definite D call. V shed 4 bases and J shed 0 bases, with 7 bases lying between them. Germline V lookup: CDR1 SNHLY, CDR2 FYNNEI. The CDR3 contains 14 residues. In nucleotides, the CDR3 is TGTGCCAGCAGTGTGGTAAGCTCCTACAATGAGCAGTTCTTC. Its translation is CASSVVSSYNEQFF.